This T cell receptor (beta chain) derives from a study of T cells after yellow fever vaccination. General study points: Booster samples showed a return of most primary-vaccination clones (roughly 96% CD4, 85% to 90% CD8). Clonotype sharing between CD4 and CD8 compartments was small.

TCRdb redid the calling of the 5' RACE reads with MiXCR, one entry per CDR3 protein. The table lists 300,000 to 400,000 distinct CDR3 sequences, roughly 8.7% of them singletons. Comment on this clonotype: Its antigen is unknown.

Germline trimming cut 3 bases from V and 7 bases from J; bases unmatched to any gene: 9. The CDR3 sequence is 15 residues long. Germline V gives CDR1 SGHAT, CDR2 FQNNGV. The sample in question was PBMCs, obtained on the day of the first yellow fever vaccination. The chain links TRBV11-2 to TRBJ2-1, with 7 nucleotides matching TRBD2. The sequence was collected from a man aged 18 to 29 who received the YFV17D yellow fever vaccine. The CDR3 sequence is CASSFGGGGPNEQFF. The CDR3 DNA sequence: TGTGCCAGCAGCTTCGGTGGGGGGGGTCCGAATGAGCAGTTCTTC.